This entry is about one T cell receptor (beta chain). The antigen is not known. This entry is derived from a study of cytomegalovirus exposure and HLA in healthy donors. Whole-study findings and limits: In a later analysis, an Asian-associated ancestry cluster reportedly showed fewer N-insertions than the roughly 710-donor mean.

Both 60 Vbeta primers and 13 Jbeta primers went into the PCR. The assay was immunoSEQ multiplex PCR, and TCRdb's table has in-frame clones only and misses some. Of over 150,000 clones in the sample, about four fifths are singletons; the top ten hold 4.8%. The V gene end was trimmed by 6 bases and the J gene end by 5 bases; junction bases not matched to a gene: 7. The CDR3 length is 14 residues. Looked up from germline, CDR1 is LGHNT and CDR2 is FRNRAP. This clonotype originated in a man aged 18 to 29 in good health and CMV-seronegative. Sequenced material: PBMCs. The chain is built from TRBV12-5 and TRBJ2-7; 10 positions match TRBD1. CDR3 DNA: TGTGCTAGTGGCTATGACAGGGGGCAGAACGAGCAGTACTTC. It yields the protein CASGYDRGQNEQYF.